These 19 T cell receptor beta chains were all obtained from the same sample, sequenced in a study of cytomegalovirus exposure and HLA in healthy donors. Primers for the PCR totalled 60 Vbeta and 13 Jbeta. Using immunoSEQ multiplex PCR, the repertoire was profiled, and TCRdb retains in-frame clones only, with some absent. Here the sample spans approximately 150,000 clones, around four fifths being singletons. Material: PBMCs. Receptors originate from a woman aged 45 to 65 in good health and CMV-seronegative.

The rearrangement joins TRBV28 to TRBJ1-5, with no clear D. Germline CDR1 is MDHEN and CDR2 is SYDVKM. CDR3 length equals 15 residues. The V end was cut by 2 bases, the J end by 7 bases, with 15 bases between. CDR3 residues: CASSLLLSGEQPQHF. CDR3 coding DNA: TGTGCCAGCAGTTTACTTTTATCGGGTGAACAGCCCCAGCATTTT. Filled out from reference TRBV28 and TRBJ1-5, the complete variable domain reads DVKVTQSSRYLVKRTGEKVFLECVQDMDHENMFWYRQDPGLGLRLIYFSYDVKMKEKGDIPEGYSVSREKKERFSLILESASTNQTSMYLCASSLLLSGEQPQHFGDGTRLSIL.

The rearrangement uses TRBV9 and TRBJ1-1, with D possibly TRBD1 on 5 matching bases. Trimming removed 5 bases from V and 4 bases from J, with 12 bases in between. This CDR3 is 13 amino acids long. Germline V gives CDR1 SGDLS, CDR2 YYNGEE. CDR3 amino acids: CASRGDLGTEAFF. CDR3 DNA sequence: TGTGCCAGCAGAGGGGATCTGGGCACTGAAGCTTTCTTT.

The chain uses TRBV5-1 and TRBJ2-3; no clear D gene. The CDR3 spans 13 residues. Germline assignment: CDR1 SGHRS and CDR2 YFSETQ. Trimming stripped 0 bases from V and 5 bases from J, with 7 bases between. The CDR3 DNA follows: TGCGCCAGCAGCTTGGGTATTCTAGATACGCAGTATTTT. It encodes CASSLGILDTQYF.

V gene TRBV7-9 combines with J gene TRBJ2-7, with 9 bases lining up with TRBD2. V lost 1 base and J lost 2; bases outside the gene matches: 3. The CDR3 length is 15 residues. Germline V lookup: CDR1 SEHNR, CDR2 FQNEAQ (reference sequence). The CDR3 sequence: CASSLGLAGTYEQYF. The CDR3 DNA is TGTGCCAGCAGCTTAGGCCTAGCGGGGACCTACGAGCAGTACTTC.

J is TRBJ2-1 and V is TRBV4-3; 11 bases are a match to TRBD2. The V gene end was trimmed by 4 bases and the J gene end by 6 bases; junction bases not matched to a gene: 8. This CDR3 comprises 16 residues. CDR1 LGHNA and CDR2 YSLEER come from the germline V gene. This CDR3 is CASSLTSGGGGNEQFF. CDR3 DNA: TGCGCCAGCAGCCTTACTAGCGGGGGTGGGGGCAATGAGCAGTTCTTC.

This clone has only one observation. The chain combines TRBV5-4 with TRBJ1-2, with 11 bases aligning to TRBD1. This CDR3 contains 15 residues. Trimming took 4 bases from V and 6 from J; bases not matched to a gene: 8. Germline V gene lookup returns CDR1 SGHNT and CDR2 YYREEE (reference sequence). CDR3 residues: CASSLDRGRVNGYTF. In DNA form, the CDR3 reads TGTGCCAGCAGCCTGGACAGGGGGCGAGTTAATGGCTACACCTTC.

The chain combines TRBV18 with TRBJ2-1; 9 bases align to TRBD1. After removal of 1 base from V and 5 bases from J, the junction contained 3 bases not matched to a gene. Germline V gene lookup returns CDR1 KGHSH and CDR2 LQKENI. This CDR3 comprises 15 residues. CDR3 coding DNA: TGTGCCAGCTCACCACAACAGGGGGCACACAATGAGCAGTTCTTC. As protein: CASSPQQGAHNEQFF.

V and J are TRBV28 and TRBJ1-2, with 7 bases aligning to TRBD1. The junction had 13 bases not matched to a gene; V was cut back by 5 bases and J by 4 bases. There are 16 residues in the CDR3. Germline lookup yields CDR1 MDHEN and CDR2 SYDVKM. The CDR3 DNA reads as TGTGCCAGCAGTACACCACACCCGGGACAGAGCTATGGCTACACCTTC. Protein product: CASSTPHPGQSYGYTF.

This clone appeared a few times. The chain is built from TRBV5-4 and TRBJ1-4; 9 nucleotides agree with TRBD1. The CDR3 has 15 residues. Germline CDR1 and CDR2: SGHNT and YYREEE (reference sequence). V shed 5 bases and J 8 bases; nucleotides not matched to a gene: 10. This CDR3 is CASSSSRTGEEKLFF. The CDR3 bases are TGTGCCAGCAGTTCTTCAAGGACAGGGGAGGAAAAACTGTTTTTT.

This clone was observed a single time. The V and J genes are TRBV4-2 and TRBJ1-1, with 11 bases aligning to TRBD1. CDR1 is LGHNA and CDR2 is YNFKEQ in the germline V gene. The CDR3 has 17 residues. Losses at the gene ends were 1 base for V and 1 base for J; bases not matched to a gene: 5. This chain's CDR3 is CASSQVGTGGANTEAFF. CDR3 sequence (DNA): TGTGCCAGCAGCCAAGTCGGGACAGGGGGGGCGAACACTGAAGCTTTCTTT.

The V and J genes are TRBV28 and TRBJ2-3, with 14 bases lining up with TRBD2. The germline V gene encodes CDR1 MDHEN and CDR2 SYDVKM. J lost 3 bases, V lost 2 bases, and 4 bases had no gene match. The CDR3 loop spans 17 amino acids. CDR3 coding DNA: TGTGCCAGCAGTTTACCGGGACTAGCGGGAGCGACAGATACGCAGTATTTT. It encodes CASSLPGLAGATDTQYF.

The sample holds a few counts of this clone. This CDR3 reads CASRAGVYSNQPQHF. The CDR3 DNA reads TGTGCCAGCAGAGCAGGGGTCTATAGCAATCAGCCCCAGCATTTT. V gene TRBV27 combines with J gene TRBJ1-5; tentative D call: TRBD1 (6 bases). The length of the CDR3 is 15 residues. Germline CDR1 reads MNHEY; CDR2 reads SMNVEV (reference sequence). V lost 6 bases to trimming and J lost 0 bases, with 12 bases between them.

This clone was picked up a small number of times. V and J are TRBV28 and TRBJ2-5; no definite D call. Trimming cost V 2 bases and J 9 bases, with 7 bases left between them. The germline V gene encodes CDR1 MDHEN and CDR2 SYDVKM. The CDR3 has 11 residues. The CDR3 DNA is TGTGCCAGCAGTTTAGCCCGGGCCCAGTACTTC. Amino acid sequence: CASSLARAQYF.

The chain has TRBV6-1 and TRBJ1-1, with 7 bases matching TRBD1. Germline lookup yields CDR1 MNHNS and CDR2 SASEGT. Losses at the gene ends were 4 bases for V and 0 bases for J; bases not matched to a gene: 5. The CDR3 has 15 residues. The CDR3 DNA is TGTGCCAGCAGTGCTCTGGGACAGATGAACACTGAAGCTTTCTTT. It translates to CASSALGQMNTEAFF.

The rearrangement links TRBV10-1 to TRBJ2-5; the D gene is possibly TRBD1 (6 bases). The end of the DNA fits TRBJ2-7 better, so the J call may be wrong. Looked up from germline, CDR1 is WNHNN and CDR2 is SYGVQD (reference sequence). CDR3 size: 14 residues. CDR3 DNA sequence: TGCGCCATCCACCCCAGACAGGCAGCCTACGAGCAGTACTTC. Its protein is CAIHPRQAAYEQYF.

J is TRBJ1-2 and V is TRBV21-1; TRBD1 is the table's D call and was not checked against the DNA. TRBV21-1 has pseudogene status. CDR3 length equals 17 residues. CDR3 sequence: CASRVWSVNRYNYGYTF. In nucleotides, the CDR3 is TGTGCCAGCAGAGTTTGGTCGGTTAACAGATATAACTATGGCTACACCTTC.

This sequence joins TRBV9 and TRBJ2-2; 7 bases align to TRBD1. Germline values: CDR1 SGDLS, CDR2 YYNGEE. The CDR3 runs 16 residues. V trimming: 3 bases; J trimming: 3 bases; junction bases outside the gene matches: 8. This CDR3 reads CASSAPGTEYTGELFF. Written as DNA, the CDR3 is TGTGCCAGCAGCGCCCCCGGGACAGAGTACACCGGGGAGCTGTTTTTT.

Only one count was recorded for this clone. The genes are TRBV4-2 and TRBJ2-7; 8 positions agree with TRBD2. This CDR3 region has 16 residues. V lost 1 base to trimming and J lost 1 base; unmatched junction nucleotides: 6. Per germline, CDR1 LGHNA and CDR2 YNFKEQ. The CDR3 nucleotides are TGTGCCAGCAGCCAAGGAGACTCTAGCGGGTCCTACGAGCAGTACTTC. It yields the protein CASSQGDSSGSYEQYF.

The chain combines TRBV18 with TRBJ2-1, with a possible D match to TRBD2 (6 bases). The CDR3 covers 16 residues. The germline V gene has CDR1 KGHSH and CDR2 LQKENI. With 3 bases removed from V and 7 bases from J, the gap between germline ends came to 19 bases. CDR3 residues: CASSPRPGPGGNEQFF. Written as DNA, the CDR3 is TGTGCCAGCTCACCCCGGCCGGGACCTGGAGGGAATGAGCAGTTCTTC.